The 3 T cell receptor beta chains below were found in one sample sequenced in a study of T cell responses to AZD1222 COVID-19 vaccine. Clones were sequenced by immunoSEQ multiplex PCR, and TCRdb holds only the in-frame ones, with some missing. The sample records approximately 92,000 clones, approximately 90% being singletons. The sample here was peripheral blood, taken on day 0 of AZD1222 vaccination. The receptors derive from an adult in good health.

The J gene is TRBJ1-1, the V gene TRBV3-1 (or the pseudogene TRBV3-2); 8 bases are a match to TRBD1. Looked up from germline, CDR1 is LGHDT and CDR2 is YNNKEL (reference sequence). This CDR3 comprises 13 residues. V lost 3 bases and J lost 11; bases outside the gene matches: 8. The CDR3 here is CASSHRQGLVAFF. CDR3 in DNA: TGTGCCAGCAGCCACAGACAGGGGTTGGTTGCTTTCTTT.

The sample holds a few counts of this clone. The chain is built from TRBV3-1 (or the pseudogene TRBV3-2) and TRBJ1-2; D not resolved. The germline gives CDR1 LGHDT, CDR2 YNNKEL (reference sequence). The V gene lost 4 bases and the J gene lost 3 bases, with 12 bases spanning the gap. This CDR3 comprises 14 residues. As DNA, the CDR3 is TGTGCCAGCAGCCCCTTGGCGGGTCACTATGGCTACACCTTC. It codes for CASSPLAGHYGYTF.

The chain carries TRBV30 and TRBJ1-2; possible D gene TRBD1, 5 bases. Trimming pared 3 bases from V and 0 bases from J, leaving 17 bases between. CDR3 length equals 16 residues. Germline V gene sequence: CDR1 GTSNPN, CDR2 SVGIG (reference sequence). The CDR3: CAWRGRGGRANYGYTF. The CDR3 DNA sequence: TGTGCCTGGAGGGGTAGGGGTGGTAGGGCTAACTATGGCTACACCTTC.